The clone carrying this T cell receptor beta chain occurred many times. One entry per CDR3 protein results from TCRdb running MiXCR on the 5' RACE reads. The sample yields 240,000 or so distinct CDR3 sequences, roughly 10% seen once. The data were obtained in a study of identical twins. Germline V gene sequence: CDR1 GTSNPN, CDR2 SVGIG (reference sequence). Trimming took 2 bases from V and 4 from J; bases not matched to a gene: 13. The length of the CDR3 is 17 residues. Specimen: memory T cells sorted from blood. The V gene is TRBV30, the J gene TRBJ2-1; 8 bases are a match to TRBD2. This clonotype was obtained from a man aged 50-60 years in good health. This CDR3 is CAWSLRSSGSWYNEQFF. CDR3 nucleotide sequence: TGTGCCTGGAGTTTAAGGTCCAGCGGGAGTTGGTACAATGAGCAGTTCTTC.